This entry features one T cell receptor (beta chain) sequence. It lacks a known antigen. It has no much larger one-base neighbor in the sample; base qualities were not kept. The library came from the immunoSEQ multiplex PCR assay. What TCRdb holds here is the immuneACCESS table cut down to in-frame rearrangements. Part of the clones is not present; checked against another copy, under half of the missing clones reflect an unresolved V gene, and the others are unexplained. Counted in this sample were about 110,000 clones; approximately 90% of them appeared once. The ten top clones hold around 3.5% of the sample. From the cysteine up to the phenylalanine, the CDR3 has a length of 13 residues. Only the CDR3 region is kept as DNA, spanning 39 bases read in frame from base 1. V is clipped by 6 bases and J by 0 bases, and the sequence between their germline boundaries is 6 bases long. This record comes from a study of T cell changes during pregnancy in multiple sclerosis (dated by TCRdb to 2018 to 2020). Background on the whole study: The study looked at changes in the T cell repertoire across pregnancy in women with multiple sclerosis.

The sequence links TRBV23-1 to TRBJ2-4, with the D segment identity uncertain. Being an ORF, TRBV23-1 has a function that is uncertain. Sequencing was performed on peripheral blood, taken after pregnancy. The clonotype originates from a female donor with multiple sclerosis, enrolled in a pregnancy study. This receptor carries the CDR3 CASRETAKNIQYF. The nucleotide sequence is given as TGCGCCAGCAGGGAGACAGCCAAAAACATTCAGTACTTC.